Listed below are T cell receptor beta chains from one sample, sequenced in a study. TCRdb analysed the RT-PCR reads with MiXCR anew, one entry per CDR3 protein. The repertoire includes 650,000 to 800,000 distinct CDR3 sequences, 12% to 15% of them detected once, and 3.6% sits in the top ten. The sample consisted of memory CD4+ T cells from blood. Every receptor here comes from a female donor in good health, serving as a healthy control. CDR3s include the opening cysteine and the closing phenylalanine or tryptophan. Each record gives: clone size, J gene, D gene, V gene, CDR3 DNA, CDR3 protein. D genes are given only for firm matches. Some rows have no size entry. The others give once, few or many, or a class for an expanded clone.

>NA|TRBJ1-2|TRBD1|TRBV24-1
TGTGCCACCAGTGACCCCCAGACAGGGGTAAATAATGGCTACACCTTC
CATSDPQTGVNNGYTF
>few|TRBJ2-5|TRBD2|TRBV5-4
TGTGCCAGCAGCTTAGGACTAGATCGGGAGACCCAGTACTTC
CASSLGLDRETQYF
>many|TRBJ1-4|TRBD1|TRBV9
TGTGCCAGCAGCGGGCGACAGGGGATTGGTGAAAAACTGTTTTTT
CASSGRQGIGEKLFF
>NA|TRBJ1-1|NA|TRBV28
TGTGCCAGCACAGAGATGAACACTGAAGCTTTCTTT
CASTEMNTEAFF
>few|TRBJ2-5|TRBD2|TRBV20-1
TGCAGTGCTAGAGACCTGAGACTAGCGGGAGAGCAAGAGACCCAGTACTTC
CSARDLRLAGEQETQYF
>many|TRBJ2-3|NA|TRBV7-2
TGTGCCAGCAGCCCTCTCCCTAGCACAGATACGCAGTATTTT
CASSPLPSTDTQYF
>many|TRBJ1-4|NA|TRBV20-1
TGCAGTGCTCATAACCCGGGACAACTTAATGAAAAACTGTTTTTT
CSAHNPGQLNEKLFF
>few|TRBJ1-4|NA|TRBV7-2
TGTGCCAGCAGCTTAGCTAGGGGAACTAATGAAAAACTGTTTTTT
CASSLARGTNEKLFF
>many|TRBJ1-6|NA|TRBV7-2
TGTGCCAGCAGCTTATCATCGAATTCACCCCTCCACTTT
CASSLSSNSPLHF
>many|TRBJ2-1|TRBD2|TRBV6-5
TGTGCCAGCAGCCACTCCGGGGGGTTCTCCTACAATGAGCAGTTCTTC
CASSHSGGFSYNEQFF
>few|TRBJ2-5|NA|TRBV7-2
TGTGCCAGCAGCTTGTGGCAGAGGCTTGAAGAGACCCAGTACTTC
CASSLWQRLEETQYF
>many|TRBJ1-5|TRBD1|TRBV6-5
TGTGCCAGCAGTCCGGACAGGCGCAGCAATCAGCCCCAGCATTTT
CASSPDRRSNQPQHF
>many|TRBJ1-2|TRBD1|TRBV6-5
TGTGCCAGCAGTTACCCCGCAGGGGGCGGGGATGGCTACACCTTC
CASSYPAGGGDGYTF
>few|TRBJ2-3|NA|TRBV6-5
TGTGCCAGCAGTTACCAAGCGGCAAGCACAGATACGCAGTATTTT
CASSYQAASTDTQYF
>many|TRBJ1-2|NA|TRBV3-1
TGTGCCAGCAGCCAAGGCCCTCGGCCGAACTATGGCTACACCTTC
CASSQGPRPNYGYTF
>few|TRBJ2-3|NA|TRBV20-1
TGCAGTGCTAGTGCGCTTACAGATACGCAGTATTTT
CSASALTDTQYF
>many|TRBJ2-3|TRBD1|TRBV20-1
TGCAGTGCTATTGACAGGGGGTCAGATACGCAGTATTTT
CSAIDRGSDTQYF
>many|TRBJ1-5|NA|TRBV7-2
TGTGCCAGCAGCTTGGGGGGGCGTGAGCAGCCCCAGCATTTT
CASSLGGREQPQHF
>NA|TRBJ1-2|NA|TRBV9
TGTGCCAGCAGTCGTAGCGATGGGATTGGTGGCTACACCTTC
CASSRSDGIGGYTF
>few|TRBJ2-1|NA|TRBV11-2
TGTGCCAGCAGCTTCAGGGTAGACCCTGGGGCGGAGCAGTTCTTC
CASSFRVDPGAEQFF
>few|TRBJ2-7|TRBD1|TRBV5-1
TGCGCCAGCAGCTTGGCTTCGACAGGGGCCCCCGGCGAGCAGTACTTC
CASSLASTGAPGEQYF
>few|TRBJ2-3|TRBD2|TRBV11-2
TGTGCCAGCAGCTTAGGCGGGAGGGCCGAAATAGATACGCAGTATTTT
CASSLGGRAEIDTQYF
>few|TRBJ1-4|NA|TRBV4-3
TGCGCCAGCAGCCAAGAAAGGGTTCCTTATGAAAAACTGTTTTTT
CASSQERVPYEKLFF
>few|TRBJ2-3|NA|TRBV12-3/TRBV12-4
TGTGCCAGCAGTTCTTCCGGGGACGGGGCAGATACGCAGTATTTT
CASSSSGDGADTQYF
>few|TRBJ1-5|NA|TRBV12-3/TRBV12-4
TGTGCCAGCAGTTTTAGTCAGGGTAGTCAGCCCCAGCATTTT
CASSFSQGSQPQHF
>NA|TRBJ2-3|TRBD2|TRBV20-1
TGCAGTGCGACCTATAGCGGGAGAATTGTGGGTAGCACAGATACGCAGTATTTT
CSATYSGRIVGSTDTQYF
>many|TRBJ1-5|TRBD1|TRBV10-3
TGTGCCATCAGTGACCTCTCCGGGACAGGGGCAGGGAATCAGCCCCAGCATTTT
CAISDLSGTGAGNQPQHF
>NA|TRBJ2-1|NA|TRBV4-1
TGCGCCAGCAGCCAAGACCATGATGTGAACAATGAGCAGTTCTTC
CASSQDHDVNNEQFF
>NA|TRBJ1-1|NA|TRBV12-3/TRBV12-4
TGTGCCAGCAAGAAGAATCCCGGGGGGACTGAAGCTTTCTTT
CASKKNPGGTEAFF
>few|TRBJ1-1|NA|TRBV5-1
TGCGCCAGCAGCTTTACGGCAGGTTCGAACACTGAAGCTTTCTTT
CASSFTAGSNTEAFF
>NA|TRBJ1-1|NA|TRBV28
TGTGCCAGCAGACAACGGGGGGGCTACGCAGGTGACACTGAAGCTTTCTTT
CASRQRGGYAGDTEAFF
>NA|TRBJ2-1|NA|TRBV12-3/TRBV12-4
TGTGCCAGCAGTATAGACCAGAACCACAATGAGCAGTTCTTC
CASSIDQNHNEQFF
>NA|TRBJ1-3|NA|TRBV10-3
TGTGCCATCAGTGAGGGGTCGCCAAGTGGAAACACCATATATTTT
CAISEGSPSGNTIYF
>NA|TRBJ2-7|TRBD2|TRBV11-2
TGTGCCAGCAGCGAGAACCAAAGCGGGAGGGGCTTGAACGAGCAGTACTTC
CASSENQSGRGLNEQYF
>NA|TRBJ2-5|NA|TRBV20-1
TGCAGTGCTAGACCCACGTGGGGGAAGGAGACCCAGTACTTC
CSARPTWGKETQYF
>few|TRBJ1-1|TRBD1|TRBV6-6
TGTGCCAGCAGTTCACACCAGACAGGGGGGACTGAAGCTTTCTTT
CASSSHQTGGTEAFF
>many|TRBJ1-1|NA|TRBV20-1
TGCAGTGCTCCTCAGGGGATAGGCACTGAAGCTTTCTTT
CSAPQGIGTEAFF
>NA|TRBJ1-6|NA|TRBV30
TGTGCCTGGAGCATTTGGGGCCTCCGACCCCTCCACTTT
CAWSIWGLRPLHF
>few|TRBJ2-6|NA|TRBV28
TGTGCCAGCAGTCGACAGGTCCTCGGGGGGGCCAACGTCCTGACTTTC
CASSRQVLGGANVLTF
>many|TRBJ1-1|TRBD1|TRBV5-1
TGTGCCAGCAGTTACGGACAGGGTAACACTGAAGCTTTCTTT
CASSYGQGNTEAFF
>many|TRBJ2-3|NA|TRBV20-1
TGCAGTGCGCCATCTCACCGGCCCGATACGCAGTATTTT
CSAPSHRPDTQYF
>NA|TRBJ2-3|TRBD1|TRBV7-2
TGTGCCAGCAGCCCACAGGGGACGTTTAGCACAGATACGCAGTATTTT
CASSPQGTFSTDTQYF
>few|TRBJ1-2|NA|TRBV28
TGTGCCAGCGGAGAGGGCGGCTATGGCTACACCTTC
CASGEGGYGYTF
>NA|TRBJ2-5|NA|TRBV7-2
TGTGCCAGCACCGCAGGGCAGGGGGGGGAGACCCAGTACTTC
CASTAGQGGETQYF
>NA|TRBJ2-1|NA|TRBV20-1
TGCAGTGCTAGAGATCAACAGGAAATCTACAATGAGCAGTTCTTC
CSARDQQEIYNEQFF
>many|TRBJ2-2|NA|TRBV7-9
TGTGCCAGCAGCTTAGAGAGGTCAGCCGAACACACCGGGGAGCTGTTTTTT
CASSLERSAEHTGELFF